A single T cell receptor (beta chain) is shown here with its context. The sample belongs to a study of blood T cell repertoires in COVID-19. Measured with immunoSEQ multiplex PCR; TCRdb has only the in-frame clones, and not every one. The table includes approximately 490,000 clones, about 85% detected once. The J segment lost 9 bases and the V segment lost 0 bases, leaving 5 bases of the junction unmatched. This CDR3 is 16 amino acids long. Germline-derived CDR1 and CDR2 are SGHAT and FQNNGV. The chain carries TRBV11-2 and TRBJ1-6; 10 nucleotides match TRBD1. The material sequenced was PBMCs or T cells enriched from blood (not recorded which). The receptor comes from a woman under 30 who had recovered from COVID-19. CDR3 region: CASSLDLGQGSSPLHF. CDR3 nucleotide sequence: TGTGCCAGCAGCTTAGATCTGGGACAGGGGAGTTCACCCCTCCACTTT. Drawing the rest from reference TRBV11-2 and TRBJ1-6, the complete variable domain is EAGVAQSPRYKIIEKRQSVAFWCNPISGHATLYWYQQILGQGPKLLIQFQNNGVVDDSQLPKDRFSAERLKGVDSTLKIQPAKLEDSAVYLCASSLDLGQGSSPLHFGNGTRLTVT.